This T cell receptor beta chain was identified in a study of T cell repertoires in cytomegalovirus infection (dated by TCRdb to the late 2010s). Notes on the research overall: Peptide stimulations targeted recently identified HLA-C-restricted CMV epitopes, whose presentation resists viral immunomodulation, together with well-studied HLA-B-restricted epitopes. Donor HLA type was relevant to the analysis, as public TCR beta signatures indicated carriage of CMV infection together with the matching HLA type. Summary of the overall study and its limitations: The ex vivo response was dominated by HLA-C-restricted CMV-specific TCR beta clonotypes, and the single most frequent clonotype in two of eight donors was supplied by these HLA-C-restricted clonotypes. In both this cohort and an independent cohort of 352 donors, the cumulative frequency of public TCR beta family members distinguished carriers of CMV infection plus the relevant HLA type.

Trimming removed 5 bases from V and 0 bases from J, leaving 13 bases between the germline ends. CDR1 and CDR2 were assigned from the germline V gene as SGHTA and FQGNSA. The CDR3 holds 15 amino acids from the cysteine to the phenylalanine. The kept DNA is CDR3 alone, 45 bases in frame from the first base. In the case of this clonotype: There is no known antigen for this receptor. Base-call qualities are not available, and no considerably larger clone is one nucleotide away.

The treatment or condition label corresponds to: in vitro stimulation with specific CMV peptide epitopes to enrich CMV-specific T cells. Sequencing instrument: Illumina HiSeq 1500. The public sequencing data were trimmed at Q25 with fastp and processed into clonotypes with MiXCR by TCRdb, which kept only in-frame beta chains. All rows with the same CDR3 protein become a single entry with the most common DNA and genes. The sample table lists 550,000 to 850,000 distinct CDR3 sequences, around a third of them with a count of one. Together, the top ten hold 18% of the sample. Recombination joined TRBV7-2 with TRBJ1-1; no confident D gene assignment can be made. This clonotype was sampled from a human donor in good health (CMV status not recorded). Some clones in this sample may be carry-over from other donors' samples. The specimen was cultured PBMCs, collected from culture after CMV antigen stimulation. The DNA sequence reads TGTGCCAGCAGCCTCTCCCGGACCTTGAACACTGAAGCTTTCTTT. Translation gives CASSLSRTLNTEAFF.